The clone carrying this T cell receptor beta chain was found many times. This record belongs to a study of T cells after yellow fever vaccination. TCRdb itself ran the 5' RACE reads through MiXCR, one entry per CDR3 protein. The sample has 200,000 to 250,000 distinct CDR3 sequences, around 3.1% seen once. Trimming removed 3 bases at V and 1 base at J, with 8 bases between. Germline CDR1 is LGHDT and CDR2 is YNNKEL (reference sequence). There are 14 residues in the CDR3. This chain links TRBV3-1 with TRBJ2-3; the D is unclear. The receptor was isolated from a young man who received the YFV17D yellow fever vaccine. The material was CD4+ T cells sorted from PBMCs, obtained 10 days after the yellow fever booster vaccination. Here the CDR3 reads CASSQVAGTDTQYF. CDR3 nucleotide sequence: TGTGCCAGCAGCCAGGTTGCGGGCACAGATACGCAGTATTTT.